This T cell receptor beta chain derives from a study of blood T cell repertoires in COVID-19. The overall study: The cDNA or gDNA used as material had been derived from T cells, B-cell-depleted T cells, or PBMCs.

In the original analysis: Estimation of nucleated cell counts relied on the amplification of reference gene primers. Some clones are missing from TCRdb's copy, which holds only in-frame ones; the method was immunoSEQ multiplex PCR. V and J calls plus clone size are reproduced from that table; the DNA served to infer D and trimming. The sample yields about 120,000 clones, about 74% seen once. The CDR3 is 15 amino acids. Germline V gives CDR1 SNHLY, CDR2 FYNNEI. Trimming left V 4 bases short and J 2 bases short, with 12 bases between. This sequence joins TRBV2 and TRBJ2-4, with D perhaps TRBD1 (5 bases). The origin of this receptor is a man between 65 and 85 years old with acute or convalescent COVID-19. The sequencing input was peripheral blood. CDR3 coding DNA: TGTGCCAGCAGTGGGGTCAGGGATTCCAAAAACATTCAGTACTTC. The encoded protein is CASSGVRDSKNIQYF. The complete variable domain, with remaining parts taken from reference TRBV2 and TRBJ2-4, reads EPEVTQTPSHQVTQMGQEVILRCVPISNHLYFYWYRQILGQKVEFLVSFYNNEISEKSEIFDDQFSVERPDGSNFTLKIRSTKLEDSAMYFCASSGVRDSKNIQYFGAGTRLSVL.